This T cell receptor beta chain emerged from a study of tissue T cells after allogeneic stem cell transplantation. Germline assignment: CDR1 SGHND and CDR2 FRSKSL. This CDR3 comprises 14 residues. V dropped 6 bases and J dropped 0 bases, with 10 bases sitting between them. Libraries were prepared by immunoSEQ multiplex PCR; TCRdb keeps only in-frame clonotypes and omits some of them. The table lists over 7,500 clones, 45% of them singletons, with about 7% in the top ten. About this clone itself: Genes and germline are mouse. With the read ending 1 residue before the CDR3 end, the germline J gene is used to fill in that end.

Indicated time point: mouse harvest day 7 after allogeneic transplant. Mouse grafts combined 10^7 T-cell-depleted bone marrow cells with 10^6 splenic CD5+ T cells. V and J are TRBV15 and TRBJ2-3; a weak D match, TRBD1 (6 bases). This sequence was found in a female BALB/c mouse given C57BL/6 T cells with graft-versus-host disease after an allogeneic hematopoietic cell transplant. Sequencing was done on a sample of gut tissue. CDR3 protein: CASRGTISAETLYF. CDR3 DNA (partial): TGTGCCAGCAGGGGGACAATTAGTGCAGAAACGCTGTAT.